This TCR beta chain was captured by sequencing in a study of blood T cell repertoires in COVID-19. The wider study: Material from acute and convalescent COVID-19 was sourced from the United States, Italy and Spain. Nucleic acid was either cDNA or gDNA, and it came from T cells, B-cell-depleted T cells, or PBMCs.

Authors' processing steps: From reference gene primer amplification, estimates of nucleated cell counts were derived. TCRdb keeps only in-frame clones here, not all; method: immunoSEQ multiplex PCR. V and J calls and clone size are as listed in that table; D and trimming were resolved from the DNA. The sample includes roughly 260,000 clones, approximately 79% seen only once; the top ten take 3% to 4%. Losses at the gene ends were 0 bases for V and 2 bases for J; bases not matched to a gene: 1. The CDR3 has 16 amino acids. Germline CDR1 reads LNHNV; CDR2 reads YYDKDF (reference sequence). The TCR comes from a middle-aged woman with active or convalescent COVID-19. V is TRBV15 and J is TRBJ2-1; 10 nucleotides align to TRBD2. Source material: peripheral blood. This CDR3 reads CATSRDSGGAYNEQFF. DNA for the CDR3: TGTGCCACCAGCAGAGACAGCGGGGGGGCCTACAATGAGCAGTTCTTC.